The TCR beta chain under discussion was sequenced for a study of T cell responses to AZD1222 COVID-19 vaccine. This clone was seen only a few times. Its specificity is unknown. This CDR3 spans 14 amino acids. Per the germline V gene, CDR1 is MNHEY and CDR2 is SMNVEV (reference sequence). Trimming shortened V by 4 bases and J by 7 bases, and 15 bases separated the two germline ends. Study-level results: When two AZD1222 doses had been given, Spike-specific TCR breadth and depth rose.

The protocol was immunoSEQ multiplex PCR, while the TCRdb copy is restricted to in-frame clones and leaves out a portion. The sample holds about 86,000 clones; roughly 88% are singletons and the top ten take 9% to 13%. The chain is built from TRBV27 and TRBJ2-3; D is possibly TRBD1 or TRBD2 (5 bases each). The sequence was obtained from an adult who received the AZD1222 COVID-19 vaccine. This sample comprised peripheral blood, obtained 28 days after the second AZD1222 dose. The CDR3 coding sequence is TGTGCCAGCAGTTGGGACGGGATGGCATATACGCAGTATTTT. Protein: CASSWDGMAYTQYF.